The rows below give T cell receptor beta chains drawn from one sample of a study of blood T cell repertoires in COVID-19. The repertoire was sequenced with immunoSEQ multiplex PCR; TCRdb's copy has only in-frame clones and lacks some. Among about 81,000 clones listed, roughly 89% were seen once. The sequenced sample consisted of peripheral blood. Receptors originate from a woman in her forties or fifties in a cohort sampled during active COVID-19. Both conserved end residues are part of each CDR3. Size is stated for part of the rows, as once, few or many counts, or as a class when the clone is expanded.

v_gene: TRBV6-6
j_gene: TRBJ2-7
abundance: once
CDR3aa: CASSNQRALGEQYF

v_gene: TRBV18
j_gene: TRBJ2-7
abundance: -
CDR3aa: CASSTDTAGEQYF

v_gene: TRBV28
j_gene: TRBJ2-7
abundance: -
CDR3aa: CASSLGSAEQYF

v_gene: TRBV12-3/TRBV12-4
j_gene: TRBJ1-2
abundance: -
CDR3aa: CASSPGQNYGYTF

v_gene: TRBV18
j_gene: TRBJ2-7
abundance: -
CDR3aa: CASSPVVAGGRYEQYF

v_gene: TRBV10-3
j_gene: TRBJ1-5
abundance: -
CDR3aa: CAISDREREQPQHF

v_gene: TRBV13
j_gene: TRBJ1-3
abundance: -
CDR3aa: CASSTQQGRNTIYF

v_gene: TRBV28
j_gene: TRBJ1-6
abundance: -
CDR3aa: CASSLSGQWNF

v_gene: TRBV7-9
j_gene: TRBJ1-2
abundance: -
CDR3aa: CASSPQGVDRLYGYTF

v_gene: TRBV6-1
j_gene: TRBJ1-2
abundance: once
CDR3aa: CASSEGYRASGYTF

v_gene: TRBV24-1
j_gene: TRBJ2-5
abundance: -
CDR3aa: CATSGDTSQETQYF

v_gene: TRBV11-2
j_gene: TRBJ1-6
abundance: -
CDR3aa: CASSLVTYNSPLHF

v_gene: TRBV10-3
j_gene: TRBJ2-2
abundance: -
CDR3aa: CAISATGDTGELFF

v_gene: TRBV5-6
j_gene: TRBJ2-7
abundance: -
CDR3aa: CASSPRTGQLYEQYF

v_gene: TRBV5-1
j_gene: TRBJ1-2
abundance: -
CDR3aa: CASSWTGATYGYTF

v_gene: TRBV3-1/TRBV3-2
j_gene: TRBJ1-5
abundance: -
CDR3aa: CASSQDLGQPQHF

v_gene: TRBV13
j_gene: TRBJ2-3
abundance: -
CDR3aa: CASSQLEGWTDTQYF

v_gene: TRBV7-9
j_gene: TRBJ1-4
abundance: -
CDR3aa: CASSPGQGASTFNEKLFF

v_gene: TRBV7-8
j_gene: TRBJ1-5
abundance: once
CDR3aa: CASSSESQQPQHF

v_gene: TRBV18
j_gene: TRBJ1-1
abundance: -
CDR3aa: CASSPLKNTEAFF

v_gene: TRBV6-5
j_gene: TRBJ2-1
abundance: -
CDR3aa: CASRSTGGSYNEQFF

v_gene: TRBV2
j_gene: TRBJ1-6
abundance: -
CDR3aa: CASSRRESPLHF

v_gene: TRBV10-3
j_gene: TRBJ2-3
abundance: -
CDR3aa: CAISGGQGATDTQYF

v_gene: TRBV29-1
j_gene: TRBJ1-1
abundance: -
CDR3aa: CSVGTGARAEAFF

v_gene: TRBV6-6
j_gene: TRBJ2-7
abundance: -
CDR3aa: CASSSPGDGTYEQYF

v_gene: TRBV5-6
j_gene: TRBJ2-4
abundance: -
CDR3aa: CASGGGTGINIQYF

v_gene: TRBV28
j_gene: TRBJ2-7
abundance: -
CDR3aa: CASSSPGQGSYEQYF

v_gene: TRBV11-3
j_gene: TRBJ2-1
abundance: -
CDR3aa: CASSFRTTVYNEQFF

v_gene: TRBV4-2
j_gene: TRBJ2-1
abundance: -
CDR3aa: CASSLSGGAFNEQFF

v_gene: TRBV5-8
j_gene: TRBJ2-1
abundance: -
CDR3aa: CASSLGDSSGTWGNEQFF

v_gene: TRBV2
j_gene: TRBJ2-3
abundance: -
CDR3aa: CASSAFSDTQYF

v_gene: TRBV7-2
j_gene: TRBJ2-7
abundance: -
CDR3aa: CASSLGQGLSYEQYF

v_gene: TRBV18
j_gene: TRBJ1-6
abundance: -
CDR3aa: CASSPDRSYNSPLHF

v_gene: TRBV11-3
j_gene: TRBJ2-7
abundance: -
CDR3aa: CASSSTGTSGSLYEQYF

v_gene: TRBV10-3
j_gene: TRBJ2-6
abundance: once
CDR3aa: CAISESGNAGANVLTF

v_gene: TRBV27
j_gene: TRBJ1-5
abundance: -
CDR3aa: CATRQGNQPQHF

v_gene: TRBV9
j_gene: TRBJ1-3
abundance: -
CDR3aa: CASSVDAGQGNTIYF

v_gene: TRBV11-2
j_gene: TRBJ2-3
abundance: -
CDR3aa: CASSYVRTAITSTDTQYF

v_gene: TRBV19
j_gene: TRBJ1-2
abundance: -
CDR3aa: CASSITAANYGYTF

v_gene: TRBV5-1
j_gene: TRBJ2-1
abundance: -
CDR3aa: CASSLDGGGSYNEQFF

v_gene: TRBV10-3
j_gene: TRBJ2-7
abundance: -
CDR3aa: CAISEGGYEQYF

v_gene: TRBV15
j_gene: TRBJ2-2
abundance: -
CDR3aa: CATSPGGASGNGNTGELFF

v_gene: TRBV3-1/TRBV3-2
j_gene: TRBJ2-2
abundance: -
CDR3aa: CASSGSGLAGISGELFF

v_gene: TRBV3-1/TRBV3-2
j_gene: TRBJ2-7
abundance: -
CDR3aa: CASSLNSYEQYF

v_gene: TRBV28
j_gene: TRBJ1-6
abundance: -
CDR3aa: CASGDSLNSPLHF

v_gene: TRBV2
j_gene: TRBJ1-1
abundance: -
CDR3aa: CASISLRDTEAFF

v_gene: TRBV19
j_gene: TRBJ2-5
abundance: -
CDR3aa: CASSISRVSETQYF

v_gene: TRBV7-8
j_gene: TRBJ2-3
abundance: -
CDR3aa: CASSFNRFRIAGATDTQYF

v_gene: TRBV25-1
j_gene: TRBJ2-6
abundance: -
CDR3aa: CASRGAGRISGANVLTF

v_gene: TRBV2
j_gene: TRBJ2-2
abundance: -
CDR3aa: CASSRDSSNTGELFF

v_gene: TRBV7-9
j_gene: TRBJ2-1
abundance: -
CDR3aa: CASSLFDEQFF

v_gene: TRBV2
j_gene: TRBJ1-5
abundance: -
CDR3aa: CASSGPGQVSNQPQHF

v_gene: TRBV6-5
j_gene: TRBJ1-1
abundance: -
CDR3aa: CASRETGVNTEAFF

v_gene: TRBV6-5
j_gene: TRBJ2-7
abundance: -
CDR3aa: CASRERGGSYEQYF

v_gene: TRBV29-1
j_gene: TRBJ2-1
abundance: few
CDR3aa: CSSRTISYNEQFF